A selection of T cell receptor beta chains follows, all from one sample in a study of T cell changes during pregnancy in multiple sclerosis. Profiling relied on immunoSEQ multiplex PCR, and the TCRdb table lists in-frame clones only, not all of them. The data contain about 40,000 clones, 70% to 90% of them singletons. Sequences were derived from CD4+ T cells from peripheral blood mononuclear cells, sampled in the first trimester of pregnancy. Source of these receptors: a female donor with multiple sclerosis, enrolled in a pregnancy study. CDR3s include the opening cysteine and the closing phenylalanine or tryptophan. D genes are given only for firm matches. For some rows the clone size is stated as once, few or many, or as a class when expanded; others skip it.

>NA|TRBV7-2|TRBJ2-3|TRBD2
CASSSSGGAGTDTQYF
TGTGCCAGCAGCTCAAGCGGGGGGGCGGGCACAGATACGCAGTATTTT
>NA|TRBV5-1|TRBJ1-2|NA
CATKRDANYGYTF
TGCGCCACAAAGCGCGACGCTAACTATGGCTACACCTTC
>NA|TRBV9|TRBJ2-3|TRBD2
CASTEAGGLGDTQYF
TGTGCCAGCACCGAAGCGGGGGGGCTTGGAGATACGCAGTATTTT
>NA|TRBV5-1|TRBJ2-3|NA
CASTTTSLTDTQYF
TGCGCCAGCACCACGACTAGTCTCACAGATACGCAGTATTTT
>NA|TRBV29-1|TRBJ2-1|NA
CSVGARNEQFF
TGCAGCGTTGGCGCTAGGAATGAGCAGTTCTTC
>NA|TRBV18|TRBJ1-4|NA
CASSPQDRSEKLFF
TGTGCCAGCTCACCACAGGACAGATCTGAAAAACTGTTTTTT
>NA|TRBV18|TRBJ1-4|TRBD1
CASSPSGGVEKLFF
TGTGCCAGCTCACCATCAGGGGGCGTTGAAAAACTGTTTTTT
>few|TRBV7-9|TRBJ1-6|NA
CASSLSPGSNSPLHF
TGTGCCAGCAGCTTAAGCCCGGGGAGCAATTCACCCCTCCACTTT
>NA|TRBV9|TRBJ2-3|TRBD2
CASSVTGLARTDTQYF
TGTGCCAGCAGCGTGACAGGACTAGCCCGCACAGATACGCAGTATTTT
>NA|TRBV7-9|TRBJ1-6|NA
CASSLDSYNSPLHF
TGTGCCAGCAGCTTAGATTCGTATAATTCACCCCTCCACTTT
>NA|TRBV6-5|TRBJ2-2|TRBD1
CASSYHWTGNTGELFF
TGTGCCAGCAGTTACCATTGGACAGGGAACACCGGGGAGCTGTTTTTT
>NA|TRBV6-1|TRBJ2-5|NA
CASSVRLQETQYF
TGTGCCAGCAGTGTACGGTTACAAGAGACCCAGTACTTC
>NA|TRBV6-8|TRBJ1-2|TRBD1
CASRTVGQGVLGEGYTF
TGTGCCAGCAGAACAGTGGGACAGGGGGTCTTAGGTGAGGGCTACACCTTC